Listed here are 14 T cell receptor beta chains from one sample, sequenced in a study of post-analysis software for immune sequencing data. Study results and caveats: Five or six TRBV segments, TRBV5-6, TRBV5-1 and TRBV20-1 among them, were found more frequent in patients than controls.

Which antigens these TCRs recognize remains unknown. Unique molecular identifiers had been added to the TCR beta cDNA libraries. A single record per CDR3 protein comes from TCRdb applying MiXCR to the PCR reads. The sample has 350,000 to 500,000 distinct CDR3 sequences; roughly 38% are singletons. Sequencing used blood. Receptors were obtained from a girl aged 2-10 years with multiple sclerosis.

In DNA form, the CDR3 reads TGCAGTGCTACTGAGTCGATTAACACTGAAGCTTTCTTT. Protein: CSATESINTEAFF. This chain joins TRBV20-1 and TRBJ1-1; D unclear. Trimming removed 4 bases from V and 2 bases from J, with 11 bases in between. This CDR3 region has 13 residues. Germline CDR1 reads DFQATT; CDR2 reads SNEGSKA (reference sequence).

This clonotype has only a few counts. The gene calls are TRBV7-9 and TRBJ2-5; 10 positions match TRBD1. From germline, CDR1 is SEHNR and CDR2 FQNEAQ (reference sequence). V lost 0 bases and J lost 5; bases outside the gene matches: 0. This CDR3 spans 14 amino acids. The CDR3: CASSLAGQGETQYF. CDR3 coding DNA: TGTGCCAGCAGCTTAGCGGGACAGGGGGAGACCCAGTACTTC.

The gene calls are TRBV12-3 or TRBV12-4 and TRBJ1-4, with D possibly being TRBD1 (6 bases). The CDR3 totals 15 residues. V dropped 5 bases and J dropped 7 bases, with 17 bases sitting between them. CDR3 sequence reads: CASSPIRGAGEKLFF. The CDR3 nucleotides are TGTGCCAGCAGTCCTATCCGGGGGGCCGGTGAAAAACTGTTTTTT.

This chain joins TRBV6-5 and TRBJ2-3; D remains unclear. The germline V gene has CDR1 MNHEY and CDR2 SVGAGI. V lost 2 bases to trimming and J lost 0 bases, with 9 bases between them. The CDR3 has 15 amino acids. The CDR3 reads CASSYGYSSTDTQYF. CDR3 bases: TGTGCCAGCAGTTACGGCTATTCTAGCACAGATACGCAGTATTTT.

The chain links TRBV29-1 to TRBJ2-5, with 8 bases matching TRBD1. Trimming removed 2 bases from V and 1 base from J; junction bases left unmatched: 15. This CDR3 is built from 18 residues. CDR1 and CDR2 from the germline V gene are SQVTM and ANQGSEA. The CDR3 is CSVELQGAAVATQETQYF. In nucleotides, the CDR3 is TGCAGCGTTGAACTGCAGGGGGCGGCGGTGGCTACCCAAGAGACCCAGTACTTC.

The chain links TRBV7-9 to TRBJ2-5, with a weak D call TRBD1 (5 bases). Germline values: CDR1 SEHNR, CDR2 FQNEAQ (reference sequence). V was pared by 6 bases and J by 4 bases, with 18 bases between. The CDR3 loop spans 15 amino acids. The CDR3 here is CASSRNQGSGETQYF. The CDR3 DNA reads TGTGCCAGCAGTCGGAATCAGGGATCGGGAGAGACCCAGTACTTC.

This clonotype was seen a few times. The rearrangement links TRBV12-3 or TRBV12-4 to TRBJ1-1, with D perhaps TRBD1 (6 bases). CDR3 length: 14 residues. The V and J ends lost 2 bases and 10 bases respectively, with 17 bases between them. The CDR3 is CASSLRGTFSVAFF. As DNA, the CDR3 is TGTGCCAGCAGTTTAAGGGGGACATTCAGTGTAGCTTTCTTT.

As DNA, the CDR3 is TGTGCCAGCAGCCAACAAAAGGGGAACTTGAACACTGAAGCTTTCTTT. Its translation is CASSQQKGNLNTEAFF. V gene TRBV7-2 combines with J gene TRBJ1-1, with D tentatively TRBD1 (5 bases). With 5 bases removed from V and 0 bases from J, the gap between germline ends came to 16 bases. This CDR3 has 16 amino acids. Per the germline V gene, CDR1 is SGHTA and CDR2 is FQGNSA.

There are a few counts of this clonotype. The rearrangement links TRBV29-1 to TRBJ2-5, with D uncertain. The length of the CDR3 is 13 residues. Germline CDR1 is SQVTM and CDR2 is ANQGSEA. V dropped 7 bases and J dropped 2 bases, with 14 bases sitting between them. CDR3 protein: CSASGPPQETQYF. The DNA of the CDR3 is TGCAGCGCATCCGGGCCTCCACAAGAGACCCAGTACTTC.

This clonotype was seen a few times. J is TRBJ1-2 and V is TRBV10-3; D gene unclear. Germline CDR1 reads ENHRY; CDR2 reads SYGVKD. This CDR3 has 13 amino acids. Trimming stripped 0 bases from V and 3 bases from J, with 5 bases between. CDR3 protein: CAISESFYYGYTF. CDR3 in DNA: TGTGCCATCAGTGAGTCGTTCTACTATGGCTACACCTTC.

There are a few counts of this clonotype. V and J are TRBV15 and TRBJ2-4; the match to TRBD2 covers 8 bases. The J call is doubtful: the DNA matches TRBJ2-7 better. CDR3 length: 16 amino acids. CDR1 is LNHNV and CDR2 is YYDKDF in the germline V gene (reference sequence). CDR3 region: CATSRDGLAGFSEQYF. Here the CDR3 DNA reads TGTGCCACCAGCAGAGATGGACTAGCCGGTTTCTCCGAGCAGTACTTC.

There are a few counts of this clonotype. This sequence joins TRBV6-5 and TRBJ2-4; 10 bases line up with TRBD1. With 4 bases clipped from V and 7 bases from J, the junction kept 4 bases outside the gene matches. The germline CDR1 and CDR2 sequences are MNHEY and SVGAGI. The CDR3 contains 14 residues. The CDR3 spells CASSSRDRGNIQYF. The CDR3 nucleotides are TGTGCCAGCAGTTCCCGGGACAGGGGCAACATTCAGTACTTC.

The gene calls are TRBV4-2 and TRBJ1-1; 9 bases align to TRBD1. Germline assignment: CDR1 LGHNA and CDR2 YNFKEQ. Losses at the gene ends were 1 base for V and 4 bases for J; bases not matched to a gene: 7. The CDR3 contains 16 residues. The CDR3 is CASSQGSGQGVTEAFF. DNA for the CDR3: TGTGCCAGCAGCCAAGGATCGGGACAGGGTGTCACTGAAGCTTTCTTT.

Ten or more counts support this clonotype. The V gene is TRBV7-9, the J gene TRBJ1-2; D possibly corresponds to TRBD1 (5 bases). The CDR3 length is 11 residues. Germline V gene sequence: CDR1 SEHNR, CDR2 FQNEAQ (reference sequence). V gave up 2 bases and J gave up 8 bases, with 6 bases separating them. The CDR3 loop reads CASSLRGGYTF. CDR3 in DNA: TGTGCCAGCAGCTTAAGGGGCGGCTACACCTTC.